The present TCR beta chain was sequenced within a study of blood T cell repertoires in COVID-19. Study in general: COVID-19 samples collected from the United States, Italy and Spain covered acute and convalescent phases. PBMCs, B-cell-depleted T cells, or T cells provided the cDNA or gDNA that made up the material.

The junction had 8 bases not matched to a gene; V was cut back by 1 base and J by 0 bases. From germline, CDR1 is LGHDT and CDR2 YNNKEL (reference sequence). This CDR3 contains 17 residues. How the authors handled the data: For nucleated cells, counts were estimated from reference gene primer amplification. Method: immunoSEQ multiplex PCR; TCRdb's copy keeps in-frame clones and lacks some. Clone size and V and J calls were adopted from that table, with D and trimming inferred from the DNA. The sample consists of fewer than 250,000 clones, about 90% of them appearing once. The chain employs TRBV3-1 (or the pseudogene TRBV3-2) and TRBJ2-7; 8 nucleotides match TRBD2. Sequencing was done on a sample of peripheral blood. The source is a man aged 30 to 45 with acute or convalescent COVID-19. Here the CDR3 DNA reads TGTGCCAGCAGCCAAGGTCGGGGGGGGTTGAGCTCCTACGAGCAGTACTTC. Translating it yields CASSQGRGGLSSYEQYF.